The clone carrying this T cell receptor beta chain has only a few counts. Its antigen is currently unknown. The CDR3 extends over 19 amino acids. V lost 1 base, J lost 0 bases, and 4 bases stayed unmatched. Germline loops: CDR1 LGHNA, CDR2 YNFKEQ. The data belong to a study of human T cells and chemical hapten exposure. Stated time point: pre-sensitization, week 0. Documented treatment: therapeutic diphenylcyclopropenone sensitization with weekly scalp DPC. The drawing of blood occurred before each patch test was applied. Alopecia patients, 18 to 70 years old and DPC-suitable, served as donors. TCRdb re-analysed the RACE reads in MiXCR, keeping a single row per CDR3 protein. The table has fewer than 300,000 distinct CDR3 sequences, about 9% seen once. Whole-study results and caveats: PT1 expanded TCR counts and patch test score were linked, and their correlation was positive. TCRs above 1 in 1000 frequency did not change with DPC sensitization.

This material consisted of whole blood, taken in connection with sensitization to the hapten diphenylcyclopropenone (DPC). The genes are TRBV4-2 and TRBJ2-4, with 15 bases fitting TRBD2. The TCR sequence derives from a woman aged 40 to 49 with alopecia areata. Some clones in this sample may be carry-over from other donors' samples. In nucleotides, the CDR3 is TGTGCCAGCAGCCAAGTGCCGGGACTAGCGGGAGGAGCCAAAAACATTCAGTACTTC. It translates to CASSQVPGLAGGAKNIQYF.